The 21 T cell receptor beta chains reported below all come from one sample, sequenced in a study of tumor-infiltrating lymphocytes in primary liver carcinoma. Unsorted bulk tissue (roughly 19-31 mg) underwent RNA and DNA co-extraction. Total RNA amounting to 500 ng was the source from which TCR beta cDNA was made with a constant-region primer. Three rounds of nested multiplex PCR with slightly modified ARM-PCR produced TCR beta libraries. TRBV1-TRBV30 forward primers and a C-beta reverse primer were used in the first two PCR rounds, which each ran for about 10 cycles. TCRdb re-called the multiplex PCR reads with MiXCR, one entry per CDR3 protein. The sample contains about 54,000 distinct CDR3 sequences, about 80% of which appear only once. The sequenced material came from liver tumor tissue from sampling region 2. Subset meaning: tumor region T2, inferior pole. The receptor source for this set is a man aged 40-49 years with primary liver carcinoma and hepatitis B virus infection.

In DNA form, the CDR3 reads TGTGCCAACCCTAACCAGGCTAGCGGGACCCCTAGCACAGATACGCAGTATTTT. Protein: CANPNQASGTPSTDTQYF. The rearrangement joins TRBV6-5 to TRBJ2-3; TRBD2 agrees at 9 bases. V dropped 10 bases and J dropped 0; count of bases not matched to a gene: 17. This CDR3 comprises 18 residues. Germline V gene data show CDR1 as MNHEY and CDR2 as SVGAGI.

With regard to this clonotype: The junction shows a germline mismatch at one end, possibly a read error. This chain links TRBV6-1 with TRBJ2-2; tentative D call: TRBD2 (6 bases). Germline CDR1 and CDR2: MNHNS and SASEGT. The CDR3 contains 13 residues. The CDR3 nucleotides are TGTGCCAGCAATACTAGCCCCGTCGGGGAGCTGTTCTTT. Encoded protein: CASNTSPVGELFF.

Comment on this clonotype: Because it lacks the conserved phenylalanine or tryptophan at the end, this CDR3 is likely a read error. This rearrangement joins TRBV6-1 to TRBJ2-5; D gene ambiguous. The germline gives CDR1 MNHNS, CDR2 SASEGT. This CDR3 is built from 15 residues. The CDR3: CSSSEERNVQETQYS. The CDR3 coding sequence is TGTTCCAGCAGTGAAGAACGTAACGTCCAAGAGACCCAGTACTCC.

With respect to this clonotype: This may arise from a read error, as a much more abundant clone is one base away. V and J are TRBV7-9 and TRBJ2-7; 12 bases align to TRBD2. The length of the CDR3 is 17 residues. Trimming cost V 5 bases and J 0 bases; bases outside gene matches: 8. CDR1 and CDR2 (germline): SEHNR, FQNEAQ (reference sequence). The CDR3: CASSSPWTSGDSYEQYF. CDR3 DNA sequence: TGTGCCAGCAGCAGTCCATGGACTAGCGGGGACTCCTACGAGCAGTACTTC.

About this clonotype: The junction departs from the called germline gene at one end, perhaps through a read error. The rearrangement uses TRBV28 and TRBJ2-1; perhaps TRBD2 as D (6 bases). Germline V lookup: CDR1 MDHEN, CDR2 SYDVKM. The CDR3 is made up of 15 amino acids. The CDR3 nucleotides are TGTGCCAGTAACTTACGACTAGGAAGCTACAATGTGCAGTTCTTC. It yields the protein CASNLRLGSYNVQFF.

V and J are TRBV4-1 and TRBJ1-2, with D possibly TRBD1 on 6 matching bases. Germline CDR1 reads MGHRA; CDR2 reads YSYEKL. V gave up 6 bases and J gave up 8 bases, with 13 bases separating them. The CDR3 is 12 amino acids. The CDR3 nucleotides read TGCGCCAGCAGTCGGATGACAGGAGGCTACACCTTC. This sequence encodes CASSRMTGGYTF.

This clonotype showed up many times. This chain joins TRBV7-9 and TRBJ2-6, with 9 nucleotides matching TRBD2. This CDR3 is 18 amino acids long. The V gene's germline CDR1 is SEHNR and CDR2 FQNEAQ (reference sequence). J lost 0 bases, V lost 3 bases, and 6 bases had no gene match. In DNA form, the CDR3 reads TGTGCCAGCAGCTTGCTAGCGGGACTACGCTCTGGGGCCAACGTCCTGACTTTC. Residues: CASSLLAGLRSGANVLTF.

Worth noting for this clonotype: One base away lies a much larger clone, so this may be a sequencing read error. The conserved final phenylalanine or tryptophan is absent from the CDR3, which likely points to a read error. The rearrangement links TRBV14 to TRBJ2-7, with D perhaps matching TRBD2 (5 bases). CDR1 is SGHDN and CDR2 is FVKESK in the germline V gene. The CDR3 has 14 amino acids. V was pared by 0 bases and J by 2 bases, with 8 bases between. The CDR3 coding sequence is TGTGCCAGCAGCCAAGAATCGGGAACCTACGAGCAGTACTTA. Its protein product is CASSQESGTYEQYL.

This clonotype has more than one count but fewer than ten. A junction boundary mismatches the germline segment, possibly from a read error. Written as DNA, the CDR3 is TGTGCTAGCAGCTTGGATATCGGGCTAGCCATGGGTGATCAGTTCTTC. Protein product: CASSLDIGLAMGDQFF. The rearrangement links TRBV11-2 to TRBJ2-1; a possible D gene is TRBD2 (5 bases). This CDR3 contains 16 residues. Germline CDR1 and CDR2: SGHAT and FQNNGV.

This clonotype appeared a single time. Germline is not matched at one junction end, which may reflect a read error. The chain employs TRBV10-1 and TRBJ2-3, with 10 bases matching TRBD1. The CDR3 covers 15 residues. CDR1 is WNHNN and CDR2 is SYGVQD in the germline V gene (reference sequence). CDR3 sequence: CANSVTGTGADTQYF. DNA for the CDR3: TGCGCCAACAGTGTAACCGGGACAGGGGCCGATACGCAGTATTTT.

About this clonotype itself: Mismatch with germline at one junction end may stem from a read error. This rearrangement joins TRBV10-1 to TRBJ2-5; D is unresolved. CDR1 WNHNN and CDR2 SYGVQD come from the germline V gene (reference sequence). This CDR3 contains 13 residues. The DNA for the CDR3 is TGCGCCAGCAGTGAGGATGGCCAAGAGATCCAGTACTTC. It yields the protein CASSEDGQEIQYF.

With regard to this clonotype: Mismatch with germline at one junction end may stem from a read error. The chain joins TRBV12-5 to TRBJ2-2; either TRBD1 or TRBD2 may fit D (5 bases each). This CDR3 contains 16 residues. Germline V gene sequence: CDR1 LGHNT, CDR2 FRNRAP. CDR3 region: CANGHPGTTNTGELFF. The CDR3 DNA is TGTGCTAATGGTCATCCGGGGACCACGAACACCGGGGAGCTGTTTTTT.

The chain couples TRBV12-3 or TRBV12-4 to TRBJ1-1; maybe TRBD1 (6 bases). The CDR3 is 15 amino acids. V was trimmed by 0 bases and J by 1 base, leaving 9 bases between them. Here the CDR3 DNA reads TGTGCCAGCAGTTTAGCTCGGGGGGCGAACACTGAAGCTTTCTTT. As protein: CASSLARGANTEAFF.

As to this clonotype: Compared with germline, one end of the junction differs, possibly owing to a read error. V usage is TRBV6-2 or TRBV6-3 and J usage is TRBJ2-7; D is unclear. In germline, CDR1 is MNHEY, CDR2 SVGEGT. This CDR3 has 13 residues. CDR3: CASSSAGAYEQNF. CDR3 DNA sequence: TGTGCCAGCAGTTCAGCCGGCGCGTACGAGCAGAACTTC.

This chain connects TRBV5-5 to TRBJ1-2; D not resolved. Germline values: CDR1 SGHKS, CDR2 YYEKEE (reference sequence). The V end was cut by 0 bases, the J end by 13 bases, with 19 bases between. The CDR3 is 14 amino acids. The CDR3: CASSLDFLSRGRTF. Here the CDR3 DNA reads TGTGCCAGCAGCTTGGACTTCCTGTCTCGTGGCCGCACCTTC. Looking up the rest from reference TRBV5-5 and TRBJ1-2 gives the full variable domain: DAGVTQSPTHLIKTRGQQVTLRCSPISGHKSVSWYQQVLGQGPQFIFQYYEKEERGRGNFPDRFSARQFPNYSSELNVNALLLGDSALYLCASSLDFLSRGRTFGSGTRLTVV.

This clonotype came up once. The V and J genes are TRBV12-3 or TRBV12-4 and TRBJ1-2; 7 nucleotides line up with TRBD1. The CDR3 runs to 15 residues. J was trimmed by 0 bases and V by 10 bases; bases with no gene match: 11. The CDR3 DNA sequence: TGTGCCAATAGCTACGGGGACAGACCTAACTATGGCTACACCTTC. Amino acids: CANSYGDRPNYGYTF.

This clonotype was seen repeatedly, ten times or more. The chain links TRBV6-1 to TRBJ2-7; D is unresolved. CDR1 and CDR2 (germline): MNHNS, SASEGT. This CDR3 contains 13 residues. Between the trimmed V and J ends, which lost 0 bases and 5 bases, there was a span of 8 bases. In nucleotides, the CDR3 is TGTGCCAGCAGTGAAGCGCTTAGAAACGAGCAGTACTTC. Translating it yields CASSEALRNEQYF.

V gene TRBV14 combines with J gene TRBJ2-7, with D unclear. V was clipped by 3 bases and J by 7 bases, with 16 bases between them. This CDR3 is 14 amino acids long. Germline V gene sequence: CDR1 SGHDN, CDR2 FVKESK. The CDR3 coding sequence is TGTGCCAGCAGCCACCGAGACTTTAGGTATGAGCAGTACTTC. Protein sequence: CASSHRDFRYEQYF.

About this clonotype: With a much larger clone just one base away, this may be a read error. V usage is TRBV7-9 and J usage is TRBJ1-1, with a tentative D call TRBD1 (5 bases). CDR3 length: 15 amino acids. Per the germline V gene, CDR1 is SEHNR and CDR2 is FQNEAQ (reference sequence). The CDR3 here is CASTSSGGSYTQAFF. The CDR3 nucleotides are TGTGCCAGCACTAGTAGTGGGGGTTCTTACACTCAAGCTTTCTTT.

This clonotype was observed a handful of times. The chain carries TRBV2 and TRBJ1-1, with TRBD1 as a possible D gene (5 bases). CDR1 is SNHLY and CDR2 is FYNNEI in the germline V gene. V lost 6 bases and J lost 1, with 6 bases in between. This CDR3 spans 12 amino acids. The CDR3 DNA follows: TGTGCCAGCAGAACAGGGAACACTGAAGCTTTCTTT. Translation: CASRTGNTEAFF.

The J gene is TRBJ1-1, the V gene TRBV7-9; D gene ambiguous. Germline V gene sequence: CDR1 SEHNR, CDR2 FQNEAQ (reference sequence). V lost 3 bases and J 0 bases, leaving 5 bases between the germline ends. The length of the CDR3 is 13 residues. CDR3 sequence: CASSFIVNTEAFF. CDR3 DNA: TGTGCCAGCAGCTTTATAGTGAACACTGAAGCTTTCTTT.